A single sample gave rise to the 5 T cell receptor beta chains below, sequenced in a study of human T cells and chemical hapten exposure. A single record per CDR3 protein comes from TCRdb applying MiXCR to the RACE reads. Among 100,000 or so distinct CDR3 sequences listed, 10% were seen once. Time point here: patch test 1, 2 weeks after DPC sensitization. As to treatment: therapeutic diphenylcyclopropenone sensitization with weekly scalp DPC. The sample consisted of whole blood, taken in connection with sensitization to the hapten diphenylcyclopropenone (DPC). All receptors come from a man in his forties or fifties with alopecia areata. Some clones in this sample may be carry-over from other donors' samples.

This clonotype has a handful of counts. This chain connects TRBV20-1 to TRBJ2-5; TRBD2 agrees at 8 bases. The germline V gene encodes CDR1 DFQATT and CDR2 SNEGSKA (reference sequence). CDR3 length equals 15 residues. The J segment lost 2 bases and the V segment lost 5 bases, leaving 10 bases of the junction unmatched. The CDR3 region is CSAPTLGLEQETQYF. The CDR3 DNA follows: TGCAGTGCTCCGACTCTGGGACTAGAACAAGAGACCCAGTACTTC.

This chain uses TRBV4-2 with TRBJ1-3; D call uncertain. V shed 4 bases and J shed 4 bases, with 14 bases lying between them. Germline V gives CDR1 LGHNA, CDR2 YNFKEQ. This CDR3 comprises 15 residues. CDR3 coding DNA: TGTGCCAGCAGCCGAGAAAGAGGTGGCGGAAACACCATATATTTT. Protein sequence: CASSRERGGGNTIYF.

This clonotype was observed many times. V gene TRBV5-1 combines with J gene TRBJ2-3; unclear D gene. The CDR3 sequence is 12 residues long. Trimming removed 4 bases at V and 10 bases at J, with 13 bases between. Per the germline V gene, CDR1 is SGHRS and CDR2 is YFSETQ. CDR3 protein: CASSPLGISQYF. Here the CDR3 DNA reads TGCGCCAGCAGCCCACTCGGTATTTCGCAGTATTTT.

This chain's CDR3 is CASSQDQNSYEQYF. CDR3 bases: TGCGCCAGCAGCCAAGATCAGAACTCCTACGAGCAGTACTTC. The V and J genes are TRBV4-3 and TRBJ2-7, with D unclear. V lost 0 bases to trimming and J lost 0 bases, with 6 bases between them. This CDR3 is 14 amino acids long. CDR1 is LGHNA, CDR2 YSLEER, per germline.

This clonotype was observed a handful of times. J is TRBJ2-1 and V is TRBV12-3 or TRBV12-4; 9 bases agree with TRBD2. After removal of 5 bases from V and 3 bases from J, the junction contained 8 bases not matched to a gene. The CDR3 covers 16 residues. The CDR3 is CASSLIAGVIYNEQFF. The DNA of the CDR3 is TGTGCCAGCAGTCTAATAGCGGGGGTTATCTACAATGAGCAGTTCTTC.